The 5 T cell receptor beta chains presented below share a single source sample, sequenced in a study of identical twins. MiXCR, applied by TCRdb to the 5' RACE reads, yields one record per CDR3 protein. The sample has a few hundred thousand distinct CDR3 sequences; more than 9% are singletons. Sequenced input: memory T cells sorted from blood. Every receptor here comes from a man aged 50 or older in good health.

This clonotype was seen a few times. This chain uses TRBV28 with TRBJ2-7; 9 positions agree with TRBD1. V lost 10 bases and J lost 4; bases outside the gene matches: 5. The germline CDR1 and CDR2 sequences are MDHEN and SYDVKM. CDR3 length: 12 residues. CDR3 nucleotides: TGTGCCACCGAAGGACAGGGGTACGAGCAGTACTTC. It codes for CATEGQGYEQYF.

J is TRBJ2-3 and V is TRBV11-2; 10 bases align to TRBD1. Germline-derived CDR1 and CDR2 are SGHAT and FQNNGV. The CDR3 totals 14 residues. V shed 3 bases and J 7 bases; nucleotides not matched to a gene: 4. The CDR3 is CASSFDRGLHTQYF. CDR3 in DNA: TGTGCCAGCAGCTTCGACAGGGGGCTGCATACGCAGTATTTT. Filled out from reference TRBV11-2 and TRBJ2-3, the complete variable domain reads EAGVAQSPRYKIIEKRQSVAFWCNPISGHATLYWYQQILGQGPKLLIQFQNNGVVDDSQLPKDRFSAERLKGVDSTLKIQPAKLEDSAVYLCASSFDRGLHTQYFGPGTRLTVL.

This sequence joins TRBV24-1 and TRBJ2-5, with unresolved D. The germline V gene encodes CDR1 KGHDR and CDR2 SFDVKD. The length of the CDR3 is 16 residues. V lost 4 bases, J lost 1 base, and 15 bases lay in between. The CDR3: CATSDASPRSQETQYF. Written as DNA, the CDR3 is TGTGCCACCAGTGACGCCAGTCCCCGTTCCCAAGAGACCCAGTACTTC.

This clonotype appeared once. A read error may explain this, as a much larger clone is one base away. The CDR3 does not end in the conserved phenylalanine or tryptophan, so this is likely a read error. The chain recombines TRBV7-9 with TRBJ2-3; D may be TRBD2 (6 bases). The CDR3 loop spans 16 amino acids. The ends were cut back, 5 bases at V and 5 bases at J, with 20 bases in the middle. CDR1 and CDR2 from the germline V gene are SEHNR and FQNEAQ (reference sequence). In DNA form, the CDR3 reads TGTGCCAGCAGCCCCCAGTTAGCCGGGGGACTAGATACGCAGTATTCT. Protein sequence: CASSPQLAGGLDTQYS.

This clonotype was recorded at least ten times. The V and J genes are TRBV20-1 and TRBJ1-5, with D possibly TRBD1 on 6 matching bases. Deletions cut 4 bases from V and 5 bases from J, with 30 bases between. The germline gives CDR1 DFQATT, CDR2 SNEGSKA (reference sequence). The CDR3 length is 19 residues. The CDR3 region has the DNA TGCAGTGCTATAGATCTATCGACGGGACACCTTTTATGGCATCAGCCCCAGCATTTT. This codes for CSAIDLSTGHLLWHQPQHF.